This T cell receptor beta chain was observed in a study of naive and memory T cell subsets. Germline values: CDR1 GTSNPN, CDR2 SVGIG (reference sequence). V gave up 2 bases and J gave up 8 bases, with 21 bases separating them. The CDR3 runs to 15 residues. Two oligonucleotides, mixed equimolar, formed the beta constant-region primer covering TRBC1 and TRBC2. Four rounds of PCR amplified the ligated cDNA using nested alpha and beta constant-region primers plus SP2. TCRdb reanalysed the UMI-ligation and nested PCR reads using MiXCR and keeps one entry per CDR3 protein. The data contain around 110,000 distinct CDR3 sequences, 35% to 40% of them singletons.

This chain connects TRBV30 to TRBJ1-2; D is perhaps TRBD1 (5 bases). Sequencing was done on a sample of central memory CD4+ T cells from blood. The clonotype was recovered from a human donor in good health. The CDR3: CAWSPPGGLREGYTF. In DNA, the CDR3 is TGTGCCTGGAGTCCTCCTGGGGGACTTCGGGAGGGCTACACCTTC. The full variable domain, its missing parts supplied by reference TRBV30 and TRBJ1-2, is SQTIHQWPATLVQPVGSPLSLECTVEGTSNPNLYWYRQAAGRGLQLLFYSVGIGQISSEVPQNLSASRPQDRQFILSSKKLLLSDSGFYLCAWSPPGGLREGYTFGSGTRLTVV.